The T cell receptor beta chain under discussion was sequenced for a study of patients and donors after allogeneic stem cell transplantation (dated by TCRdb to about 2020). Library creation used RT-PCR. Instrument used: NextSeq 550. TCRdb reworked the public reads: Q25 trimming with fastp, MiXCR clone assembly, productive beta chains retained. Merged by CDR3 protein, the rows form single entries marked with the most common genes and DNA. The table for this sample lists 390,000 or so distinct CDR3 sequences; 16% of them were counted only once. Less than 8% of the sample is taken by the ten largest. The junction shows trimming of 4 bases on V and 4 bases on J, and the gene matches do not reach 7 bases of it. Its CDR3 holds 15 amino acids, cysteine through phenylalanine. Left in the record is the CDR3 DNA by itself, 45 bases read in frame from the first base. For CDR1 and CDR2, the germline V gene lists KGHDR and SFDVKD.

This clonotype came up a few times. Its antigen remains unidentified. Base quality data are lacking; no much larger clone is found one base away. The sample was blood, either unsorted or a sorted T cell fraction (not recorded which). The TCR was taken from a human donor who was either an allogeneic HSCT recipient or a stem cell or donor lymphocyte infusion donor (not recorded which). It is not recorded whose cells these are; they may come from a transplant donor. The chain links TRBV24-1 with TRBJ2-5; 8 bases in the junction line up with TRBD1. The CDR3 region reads CATSEPHRGLETQYF. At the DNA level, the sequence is TGTGCCACCAGTGAGCCTCACAGGGGGTTAGAGACCCAGTACTTC.